The clone carrying this T cell receptor (beta chain) was counted ten times or more. Its target is not known. The sample originates from a study of neurological immune-mediated disorders. Study-wide background: The 35 or so patients with multiple sclerosis comprised 31 relapsing-remitting cases and 3 secondary progressive cases.

Template-switch 5'RACE cDNA synthesis added a 10-nucleotide unique molecular identifier. TCRdb re-called the 5' RACE reads with MiXCR, one entry per CDR3 protein. The profile shows about 55,000 distinct CDR3 sequences, more than 3% of them singletons. Notes on the study in general: Expansion of TCR clones was greatest in HTLV-1-associated myelopathy and smallest in multiple sclerosis, where it fell below that of healthy controls. On phylogenetic grouping, the repertoires of 18 of 34 multiple sclerosis patients fell within one related-CDR3 cluster, constituting a possible signature.

The material sequenced was PBMCs. The clonotype comes from a man aged 25-45 years with multiple sclerosis.

The CDR3 DNA is TGTGCCAGCAGCTTGGGACAGAACGAGCAGTACTTC. Protein sequence: CASSLGQNEQYF. V is TRBV5-6 and J is TRBJ2-7; D perhaps matches TRBD1 (5 bases). This CDR3 contains 12 residues. Germline lookup yields CDR1 SGHDT and CDR2 YYEEEE. Trimming removed 0 bases from V and 5 bases from J, with 6 bases in between.